The 10 T cell receptor beta chains below were found in one sample sequenced in a study of metastatic and nonmetastatic thyroid tumors. TCRdb re-called the PCR reads through MiXCR. In the table there are roughly 70,000 clones, less than 20% of which are singletons. Prior to thyroid surgery, none of the patients had received any treatment. The source material was blood. These receptors were obtained from a female donor with papillary thyroid cancer or a benign thyroid nodule (not recorded which). Some clones in this sample may be carry-over from other donors' samples.

This clone was found many times. The chain recombines TRBV3-1 with TRBJ2-7; tentatively, D is TRBD1 (6 bases). This CDR3 is built from 14 residues. Trimming removed 1 base from V and 1 base from J, with 8 bases in between. Germline-derived CDR1 and CDR2 are LGHDT and YNNKEL (reference sequence). The CDR3 sequence: CASSQATGSYEQYF. The CDR3 DNA follows: TGTGCCAGCAGCCAAGCGACAGGTTCCTACGAGCAGTACTTC.

The chain links TRBV13 to TRBJ1-1, with D possibly TRBD1 on 5 matching bases. V dropped 0 bases and J dropped 5 bases, with 13 bases sitting between them. CDR3 size: 15 residues. Germline assignment: CDR1 PRHDT and CDR2 FYEKMQ (reference sequence). CDR3 sequence: CASSLGQGGGTEAFF. The CDR3 DNA sequence: TGTGCCAGCAGCTTAGGGCAGGGTGGAGGGACTGAAGCTTTCTTT. Complete variable domain (other parts from reference TRBV13 and TRBJ1-1): AAGVIQSPRHLIKEKRETATLKCYPIPRHDTVYWYQQGPGQDPQFLISFYEKMQSDKGSIPDRFSAQQFSDYHSELNMSSLELGDSALYFCASSLGQGGGTEAFFGQGTRLTVV.

This clone was counted only a few times. The rearrangement links TRBV30 to TRBJ1-2, with D possibly being TRBD1 (6 bases). Germline V lookup: CDR1 GTSNPN, CDR2 SVGIG (reference sequence). This CDR3 is 17 amino acids long. Trimming pared 3 bases from V and 1 base from J, leaving 21 bases between. The CDR3 coding sequence is TGTGCCTGGAGCGAAACGGGGGGGGCCCCCGTTAACTATGGCTACACCTTC. Translating it yields CAWSETGGAPVNYGYTF.

The rearrangement links TRBV3-1 to TRBJ2-3; 11 positions match TRBD2. CDR3 size: 16 residues. The V gene's germline CDR1 is LGHDT and CDR2 YNNKEL (reference sequence). V was pared by 1 base and J by 5 bases, with 5 bases of the junction left unmatched. CDR3: CASSQGSGTSGDTQYF. The CDR3 nucleotides are TGTGCCAGCAGCCAAGGTTCCGGGACTAGCGGAGATACGCAGTATTTT.

The DNA for the CDR3 is TGCAGTGCCCCCAGTACCTTTGCCTACAATGAGCAGTTCTTC. The encoded protein is CSAPSTFAYNEQFF. This chain connects TRBV20-1 to TRBJ2-1; D uncertain. The germline gives CDR1 DFQATT, CDR2 SNEGSKA (reference sequence). The CDR3 extends over 14 amino acids. V was trimmed by 6 bases and J by 2 bases, leaving 14 bases between them.

This clone was counted at least ten times. The J gene is TRBJ2-1, the V gene TRBV24-1, with 11 bases that match TRBD2. The CDR3 contains 19 residues. Per the germline V gene, CDR1 is KGHDR and CDR2 is SFDVKD. The ends lost 0 bases at V and 8 bases at J; junction bases unmatched: 14. The CDR3 loop is CATSDLPHLLAGVSHEQFF. DNA for the CDR3: TGTGCCACCAGTGATTTGCCCCACCTACTAGCGGGAGTTTCCCATGAGCAGTTCTTC.

The sample holds many counts of this clone. This sequence joins TRBV10-3 and TRBJ2-7; D is uncertain. The CDR3 spans 14 residues. Germline V gene data show CDR1 as ENHRY and CDR2 as SYGVKD. The V and J ends lost 3 bases and 5 bases respectively, with 14 bases between them. In DNA, the CDR3 is TGTGCCATCAGTGACCTGCGGCTTTCCGACGAGCAGTACTTC. It encodes CAISDLRLSDEQYF.

This clone was observed a handful of times. A read error is possible here, since a much larger clone lies one base away. The sample carries other DNA sequences with the same CDR3. The V gene is TRBV9, the J gene TRBJ1-1; D may be TRBD1 (6 bases). The CDR3 totals 15 residues. Germline V gene sequence: CDR1 SGDLS, CDR2 YYNGEE. Trimming shortened V by 4 bases and J by 6 bases, and 19 bases separated the two germline ends. The CDR3 coding sequence is TGTGCCAGCAGCAGGCAGGCGGGGGGCGCCTCTGAAGCTTTCTTT. As protein: CASSRQAGGASEAFF.

The chain links TRBV19 to TRBJ1-2; 10 bases are a match to TRBD1. J gave up 4 bases and V 2 bases, and 13 bases lay outside the gene matches. Germline CDR1 is LNHDA and CDR2 is SQIVND (reference sequence). The CDR3 spans 18 residues. The chain's CDR3 is CASSINRDRGQYPYGYTF. The CDR3, as DNA: TGTGCCAGTAGTATAAACCGGGACAGGGGTCAATACCCCTATGGCTACACCTTC.

This clone has a count of ten or more. The chain combines TRBV10-1 with TRBJ2-3; maybe TRBD2 (6 bases). V was cut by 3 bases and J by 0 bases, with 22 bases left in between. From germline, CDR1 is WNHNN and CDR2 SYGVQD (reference sequence). The CDR3 loop spans 19 amino acids. CDR3 coding DNA: TGCGCCAGCAGTGAACCGCTAGCGCCGGAAATCCCAAGCACAGATACGCAGTATTTT. This gives the protein CASSEPLAPEIPSTDTQYF.